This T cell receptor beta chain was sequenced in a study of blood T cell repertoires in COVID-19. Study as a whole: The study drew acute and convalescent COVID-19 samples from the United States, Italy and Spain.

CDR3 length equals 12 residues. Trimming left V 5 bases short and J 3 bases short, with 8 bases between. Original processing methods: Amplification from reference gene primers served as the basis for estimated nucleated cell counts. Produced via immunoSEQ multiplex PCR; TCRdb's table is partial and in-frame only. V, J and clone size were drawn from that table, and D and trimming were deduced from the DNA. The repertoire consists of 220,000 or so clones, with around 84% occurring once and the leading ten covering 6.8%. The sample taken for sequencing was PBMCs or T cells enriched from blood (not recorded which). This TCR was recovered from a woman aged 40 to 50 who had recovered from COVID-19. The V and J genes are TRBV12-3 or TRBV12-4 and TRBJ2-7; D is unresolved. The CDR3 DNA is TGTGCCAGCAGTCCGCGAAACTACGAGCAGTACTTC. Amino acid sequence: CASSPRNYEQYF.